A selection of T cell receptor beta chains follows, all from one sample in a study of T cells after posttransplantation cyclophosphamide. Sequencing was performed with immunoSEQ multiplex PCR; in TCRdb, only in-frame clones are kept and a portion is missing. Sampling found roughly 45,000 clones, none seen once. The sample was PBMCs. Source of these receptors: a man between 35 and 55 years old in good health, CMV-negative, and a related stem cell transplant donor. CDR3s include the opening cysteine and the closing phenylalanine or tryptophan. Fields, in order: V gene, J gene, CDR3 protein.

v_gene: TRBV7-2; j_gene: TRBJ2-6; CDR3aa: CASSQQGAARANVLTF
v_gene: TRBV5-6; j_gene: TRBJ2-3; CDR3aa: CASSRRTSGRFGDTQYF
v_gene: TRBV18; j_gene: TRBJ1-1; CDR3aa: CASQAAREGTEAFF
v_gene: TRBV5-6; j_gene: TRBJ2-7; CDR3aa: CASSPVDESEVDEQYF
v_gene: TRBV7-8; j_gene: TRBJ2-3; CDR3aa: CASSSRSRDMGTDTQYF
v_gene: TRBV7-9; j_gene: TRBJ2-4; CDR3aa: CASSLTGAKNIQYF
v_gene: TRBV7-9; j_gene: TRBJ2-5; CDR3aa: CASSLAAVAPQETQYF
v_gene: TRBV7-2; j_gene: TRBJ1-3; CDR3aa: CASSGFSGNTIYF
v_gene: TRBV7-3; j_gene: TRBJ2-1; CDR3aa: CASSYDRGPYNEQFF
v_gene: TRBV28; j_gene: TRBJ2-7; CDR3aa: CASSSPGGHEQYF
v_gene: TRBV29-1; j_gene: TRBJ2-2; CDR3aa: CSVNQGGTGELFF
v_gene: TRBV7-3; j_gene: TRBJ1-1; CDR3aa: CASGEGQGFNTEAFF
v_gene: TRBV9; j_gene: TRBJ2-2; CDR3aa: CASSDTGLAGAIGELFF
v_gene: TRBV21-1; j_gene: TRBJ2-1; CDR3aa: CTPLPGQLNNEQFF
v_gene: TRBV10-3; j_gene: TRBJ2-7; CDR3aa: CAISESGGLSYEQYF
v_gene: TRBV21-1; j_gene: TRBJ2-1; CDR3aa: CASSKEYGRACGNEQFF
v_gene: TRBV6-5; j_gene: TRBJ1-5; CDR3aa: CASSYSGGTNQPQHF
v_gene: TRBV27; j_gene: TRBJ2-1; CDR3aa: CASSWGQGRDNEQFF
v_gene: TRBV19; j_gene: TRBJ1-5; CDR3aa: CASSADREGKPQHF
v_gene: TRBV4-1; j_gene: TRBJ2-2; CDR3aa: CASSLPRGANTGELFF